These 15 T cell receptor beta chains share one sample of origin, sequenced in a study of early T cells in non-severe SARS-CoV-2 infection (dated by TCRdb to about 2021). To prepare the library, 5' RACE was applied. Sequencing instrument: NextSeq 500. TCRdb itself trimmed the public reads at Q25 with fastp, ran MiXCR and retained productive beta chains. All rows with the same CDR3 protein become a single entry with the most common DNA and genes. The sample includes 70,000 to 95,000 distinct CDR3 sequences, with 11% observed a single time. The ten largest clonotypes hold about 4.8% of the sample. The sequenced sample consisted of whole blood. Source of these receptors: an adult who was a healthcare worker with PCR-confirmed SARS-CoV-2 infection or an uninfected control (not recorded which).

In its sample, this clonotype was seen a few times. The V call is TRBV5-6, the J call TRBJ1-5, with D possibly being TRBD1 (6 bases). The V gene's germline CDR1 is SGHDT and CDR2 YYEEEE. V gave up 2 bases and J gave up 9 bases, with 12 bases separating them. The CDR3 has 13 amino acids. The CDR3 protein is CASSLQGGPPQHF. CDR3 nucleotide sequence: TGTGCCAGCAGCTTACAGGGCGGACCGCCCCAGCATTTT.

CDR3 bases: TGTGCCACTCCTATCCGGGAGACCCAGTACTTC. It is translated as CATPIRETQYF. This chain joins TRBV24-1 and TRBJ2-5; D is unresolved. The germline CDR1 and CDR2 sequences are KGHDR and SFDVKD. The CDR3 has 11 residues. The V end was cut by 10 bases, the J end by 5 bases, with 10 bases between.

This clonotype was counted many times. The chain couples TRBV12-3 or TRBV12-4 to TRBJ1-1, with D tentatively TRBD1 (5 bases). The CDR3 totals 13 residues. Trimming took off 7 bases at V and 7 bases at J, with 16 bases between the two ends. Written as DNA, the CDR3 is TGTGCCAGCAACCTCGGGGGGTGGGATGAAGCTTTCTTT. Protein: CASNLGGWDEAFF.

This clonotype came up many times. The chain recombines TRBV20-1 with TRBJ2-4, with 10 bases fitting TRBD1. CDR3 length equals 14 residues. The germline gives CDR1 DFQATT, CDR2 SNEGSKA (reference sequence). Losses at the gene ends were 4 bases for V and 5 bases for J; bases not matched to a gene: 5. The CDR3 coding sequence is TGCAGTGCTATAACAGGGACAGGGGAAAACATTCAGTACTTC. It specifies CSAITGTGENIQYF.

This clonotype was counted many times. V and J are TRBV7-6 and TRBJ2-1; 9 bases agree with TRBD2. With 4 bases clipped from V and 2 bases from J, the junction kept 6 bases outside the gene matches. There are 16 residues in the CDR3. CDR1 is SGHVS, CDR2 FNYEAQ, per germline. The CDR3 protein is CASSSLAGRTYNEQFF. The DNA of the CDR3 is TGTGCCAGCAGCTCTCTAGCGGGGAGGACCTACAATGAGCAGTTCTTC.

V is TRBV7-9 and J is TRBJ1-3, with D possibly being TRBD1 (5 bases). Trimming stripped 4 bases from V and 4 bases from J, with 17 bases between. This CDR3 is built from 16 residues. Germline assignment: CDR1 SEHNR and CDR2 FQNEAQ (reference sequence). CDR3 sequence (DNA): TGTGCCAGCAGCTCGGTGGGGGGAGCGTCCGGAAACACCATATATTTT. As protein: CASSSVGGASGNTIYF. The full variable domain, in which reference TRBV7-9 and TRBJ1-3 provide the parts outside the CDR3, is DTGVSQNPRHKITKRGQNVTFRCDPISEHNRLYWYRQTLGQGPEFLTYFQNEAQLEKSRLLSDRFSAERPKGSFSTLEIQRTEQGDSAMYLCASSSVGGASGNTIYFGEGSWLTVV.

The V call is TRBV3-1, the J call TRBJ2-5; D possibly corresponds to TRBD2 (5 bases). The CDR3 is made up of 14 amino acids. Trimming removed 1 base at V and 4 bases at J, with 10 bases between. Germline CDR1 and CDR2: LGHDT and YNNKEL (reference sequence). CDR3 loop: CASSQGRGGETQYF. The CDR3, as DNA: TGTGCCAGCAGCCAAGGACGTGGAGGAGAGACCCAGTACTTC.

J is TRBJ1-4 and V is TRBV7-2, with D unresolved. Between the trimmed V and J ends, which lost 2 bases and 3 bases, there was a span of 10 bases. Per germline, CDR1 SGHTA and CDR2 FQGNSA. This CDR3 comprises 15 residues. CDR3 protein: CASSLLPGANEKLFF. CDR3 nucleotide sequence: TGTGCCAGCAGCTTACTACCCGGAGCTAATGAAAAACTGTTTTTT.

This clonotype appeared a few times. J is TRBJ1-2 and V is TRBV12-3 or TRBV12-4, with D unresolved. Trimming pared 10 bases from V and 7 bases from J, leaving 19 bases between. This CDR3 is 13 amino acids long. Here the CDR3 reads CATFIGWPLGYTF. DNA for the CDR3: TGTGCCACCTTCATAGGGTGGCCCCTTGGCTACACCTTC.

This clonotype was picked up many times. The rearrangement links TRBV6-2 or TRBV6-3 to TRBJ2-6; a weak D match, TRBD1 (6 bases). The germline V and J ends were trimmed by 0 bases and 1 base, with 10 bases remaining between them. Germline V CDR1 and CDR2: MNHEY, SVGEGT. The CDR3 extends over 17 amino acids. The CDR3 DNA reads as TGTGCCAGCAGTTACTCCGGACAGATTTCTGGGGCCAACGTCCTGACTTTC. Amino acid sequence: CASSYSGQISGANVLTF.

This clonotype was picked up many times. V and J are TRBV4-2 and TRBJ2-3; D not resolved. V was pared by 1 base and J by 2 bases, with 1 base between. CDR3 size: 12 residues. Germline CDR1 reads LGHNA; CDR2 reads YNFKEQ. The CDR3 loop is CASSQATDTQYF. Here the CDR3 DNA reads TGTGCCAGCAGCCAAGCCACAGATACGCAGTATTTT.

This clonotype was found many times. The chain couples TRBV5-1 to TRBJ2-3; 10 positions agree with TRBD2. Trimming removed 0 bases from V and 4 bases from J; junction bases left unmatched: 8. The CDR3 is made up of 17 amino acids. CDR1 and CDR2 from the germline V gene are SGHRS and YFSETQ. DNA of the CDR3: TGCGCCAGCAGCTTGGGAGCCGCAGCGGGGGGGGCAGATACGCAGTATTTT. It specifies CASSLGAAAGGADTQYF.

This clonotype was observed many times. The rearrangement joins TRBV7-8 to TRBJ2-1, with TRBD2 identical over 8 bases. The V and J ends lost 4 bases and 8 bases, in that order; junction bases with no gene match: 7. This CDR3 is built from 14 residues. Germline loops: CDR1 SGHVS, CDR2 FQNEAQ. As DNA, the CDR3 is TGTGCCAGCAGCTACCACGGGAGGGGGTATGAGCAGTTCTTC. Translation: CASSYHGRGYEQFF.

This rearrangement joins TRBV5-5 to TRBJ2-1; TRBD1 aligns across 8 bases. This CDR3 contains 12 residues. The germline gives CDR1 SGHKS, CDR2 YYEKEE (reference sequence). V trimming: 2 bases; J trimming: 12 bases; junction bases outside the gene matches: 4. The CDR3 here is CASSFGQGGQFF. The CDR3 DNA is TGTGCCAGCAGCTTTGGACAGGGAGGGCAGTTCTTC.

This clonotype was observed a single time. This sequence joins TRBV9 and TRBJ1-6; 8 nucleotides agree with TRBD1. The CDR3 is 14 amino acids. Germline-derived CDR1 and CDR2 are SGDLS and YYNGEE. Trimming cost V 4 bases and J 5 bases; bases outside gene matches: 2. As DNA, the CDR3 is TGTGCCAGCAGCCCGACAGGGGATAATTCACCCCTCCACTTT. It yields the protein CASSPTGDNSPLHF.